This T cell receptor (beta chain) was found in a study of CD8 T cells in ankylosing spondylitis. General study findings and limits: Reports say disease-linked clones showed up significantly more in matched ankylosing spondylitis synovial fluid. Clones that were linked to disease were CD8+ and were relatively rare in peripheral blood. Among TCR beta sequences, a motif of about 8 highly homologous variants appeared characteristic of ankylosing spondylitis blood.

MiXCR was run by TCRdb on the 5' RACE reads, yielding one entry per CDR3 protein. The sample holds about 340,000 distinct CDR3 sequences; approximately 8.2% are singletons and the top ten take more than 14%. There are 13 residues in the CDR3. Turning to this clonotype: What it recognizes is unknown. This may arise from a read error, as a much more abundant clone is one base away.

Specimen: blood, either unsorted or a sorted T cell fraction (not recorded which). The genes are TRBV12-3 or TRBV12-4 and TRBJ2-2, with a possible D match to TRBD2 (5 bases). The TCR comes from a male donor with ankylosing spondylitis. The CDR3 loop is CASSFANTGEQFF. The CDR3 DNA sequence: TGTGCCAGTAGCTTCGCGAACACCGGGGAGCAGTTTTTT.